This T cell receptor (beta chain) stems from a study of cytomegalovirus exposure and HLA in healthy donors. Study-wide context: Among around 400 genotyped donors, roughly 81% fell in the Caucasian-associated ancestry cluster. Study results and limitations: Later analysis suggested most CMV-associated TCR beta chains were HLA-restricted. When analyzed later, the rates of TCR association showed variation by HLA locus, with DRB1 the most and HLA-C the fewest. Accurate predictions that matched the HLA-A and HLA-B alleles of most subjects were reportedly made from TCR beta sequences.

Worth noting for this clone: Its antigen remains unknown.

The CDR3 consists of 14 residues. Trimming took 4 bases from V and 7 from J; bases not matched to a gene: 5. The V gene's germline CDR1 is SGHRS and CDR2 YFSETQ. Use of 60 Vbeta and 13 Jbeta primers characterized the PCR. This table comes from immunoSEQ multiplex PCR, and its TCRdb copy is limited to in-frame clones, with some not included. This table has approximately 130,000 clones, roughly 88% appearing once. This sequence joins TRBV5-1 and TRBJ2-7, with 13 nucleotides matching TRBD2. The sequenced sample was PBMCs. The clonotype was recovered from a boy younger than 18 in good health and CMV-seronegative. CDR3 nucleotide sequence: TGCGCCAGCAGCCCCGGGACTAGCGGGGAGGAGCAGTACTTC. Amino acids: CASSPGTSGEEQYF. Based on the CDR3 plus reference TRBV5-1 and TRBJ2-7, the full variable domain is KAGVTQTPRYLIKTRGQQVTLSCSPISGHRSVSWYQQTPGQGLQFLFEYFSETQRNKGNFPGRFSGRQFSNSRSEMNVSTLELGDSALYLCASSPGTSGEEQYFGPGTRLTVT.